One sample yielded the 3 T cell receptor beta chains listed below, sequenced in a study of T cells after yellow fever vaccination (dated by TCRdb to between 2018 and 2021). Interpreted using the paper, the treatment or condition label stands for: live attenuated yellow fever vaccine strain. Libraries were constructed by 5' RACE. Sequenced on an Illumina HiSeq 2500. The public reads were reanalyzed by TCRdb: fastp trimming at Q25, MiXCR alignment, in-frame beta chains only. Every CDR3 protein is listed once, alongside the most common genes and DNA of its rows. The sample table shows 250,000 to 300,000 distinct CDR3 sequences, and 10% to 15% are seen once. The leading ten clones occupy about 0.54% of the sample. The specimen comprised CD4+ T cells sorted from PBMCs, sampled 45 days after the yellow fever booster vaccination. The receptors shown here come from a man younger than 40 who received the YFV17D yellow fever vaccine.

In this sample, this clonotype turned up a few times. The CDR3 nucleotides are TGTGCCAGCAGCTTAAGGACAGCCCGTCCCACAGATACGCAGTATTTT. It translates to CASSLRTARPTDTQYF. The gene calls are TRBV7-6 and TRBJ2-3; maybe TRBD1 (6 bases). The germline V and J ends were trimmed by 2 bases and 2 bases, with 14 bases remaining between them. The CDR3 runs 16 residues. The germline gives CDR1 SGHVS, CDR2 FNYEAQ.

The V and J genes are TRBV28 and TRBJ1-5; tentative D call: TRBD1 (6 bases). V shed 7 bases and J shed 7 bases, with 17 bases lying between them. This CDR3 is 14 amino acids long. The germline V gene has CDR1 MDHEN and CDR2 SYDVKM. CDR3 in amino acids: CASTLGGVGQPQHF. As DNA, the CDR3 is TGTGCCAGCACCCTAGGGGGGGTTGGGCAGCCCCAGCATTTT.

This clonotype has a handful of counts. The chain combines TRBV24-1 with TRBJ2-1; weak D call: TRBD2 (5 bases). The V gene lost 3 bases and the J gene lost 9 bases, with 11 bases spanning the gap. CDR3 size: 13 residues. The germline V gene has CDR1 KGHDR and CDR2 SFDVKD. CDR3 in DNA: TGTGCCACCAGTGATCACAGCGGAGCTGAGCAGTTCTTC. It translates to CATSDHSGAEQFF.